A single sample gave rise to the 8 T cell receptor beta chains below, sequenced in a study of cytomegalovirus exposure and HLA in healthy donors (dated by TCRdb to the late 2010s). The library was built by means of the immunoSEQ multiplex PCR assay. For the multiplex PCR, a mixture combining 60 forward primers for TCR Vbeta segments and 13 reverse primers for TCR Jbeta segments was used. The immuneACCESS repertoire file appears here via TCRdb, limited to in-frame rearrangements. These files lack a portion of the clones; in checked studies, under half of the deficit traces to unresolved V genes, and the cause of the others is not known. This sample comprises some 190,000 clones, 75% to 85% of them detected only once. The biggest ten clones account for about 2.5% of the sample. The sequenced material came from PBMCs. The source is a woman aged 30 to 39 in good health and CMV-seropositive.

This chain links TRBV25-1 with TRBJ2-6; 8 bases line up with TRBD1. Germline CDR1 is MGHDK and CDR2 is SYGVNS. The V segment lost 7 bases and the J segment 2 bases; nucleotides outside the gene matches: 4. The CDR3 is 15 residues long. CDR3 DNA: TGTGCCAGCACGGCAGGGGGCACTGGGGCCAACGTCCTGACTTTC. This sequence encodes CASTAGGTGANVLTF. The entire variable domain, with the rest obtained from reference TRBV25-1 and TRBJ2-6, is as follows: EADIYQTPRYLVIGTGKKITLECSQTMGHDKMYWYQQDPGMELHLIHYSYGVNSTEKGDLSSESTVSRIRTEHFPLTLESARPSHTSQYLCASTAGGTGANVLTFGAGSRLTVL.

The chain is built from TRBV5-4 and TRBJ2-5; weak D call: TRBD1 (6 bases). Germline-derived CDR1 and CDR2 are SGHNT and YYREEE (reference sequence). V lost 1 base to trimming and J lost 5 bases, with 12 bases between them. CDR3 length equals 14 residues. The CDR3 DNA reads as TGTGCCAGCAGCTTGATGGGGGCAAGGGAGACCCAGTACTTC. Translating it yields CASSLMGARETQYF.

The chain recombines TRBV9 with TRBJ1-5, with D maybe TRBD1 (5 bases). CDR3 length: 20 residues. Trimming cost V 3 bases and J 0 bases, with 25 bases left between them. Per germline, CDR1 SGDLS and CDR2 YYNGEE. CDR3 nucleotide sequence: TGTGCCAGCAGCGCCCCCGCGGTACAGGTCGTTTTGGGTAGCAATCAGCCCCAGCATTTT. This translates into CASSAPAVQVVLGSNQPQHF.

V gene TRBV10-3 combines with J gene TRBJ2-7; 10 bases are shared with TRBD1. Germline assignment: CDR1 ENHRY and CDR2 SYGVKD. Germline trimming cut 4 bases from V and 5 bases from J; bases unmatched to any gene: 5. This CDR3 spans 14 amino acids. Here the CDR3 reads CAISGDRGRDEQYF. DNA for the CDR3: TGTGCCATCAGTGGTGACAGGGGGCGGGACGAGCAGTACTTC.

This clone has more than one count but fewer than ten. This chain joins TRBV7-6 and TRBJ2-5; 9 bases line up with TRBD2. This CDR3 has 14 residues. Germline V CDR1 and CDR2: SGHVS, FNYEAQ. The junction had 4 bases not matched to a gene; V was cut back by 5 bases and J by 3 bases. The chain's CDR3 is CASSLRTSEETQYF. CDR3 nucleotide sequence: TGTGCCAGCAGCCTCAGGACTAGCGAAGAGACCCAGTACTTC.

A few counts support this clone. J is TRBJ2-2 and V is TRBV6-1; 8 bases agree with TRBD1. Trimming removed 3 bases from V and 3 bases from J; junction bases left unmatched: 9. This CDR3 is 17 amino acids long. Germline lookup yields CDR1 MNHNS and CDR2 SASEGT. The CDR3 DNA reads TGTGCCAGCAGTGACACGAACAGGGGGTCGTACACCGGGGAGCTGTTTTTT. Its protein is CASSDTNRGSYTGELFF.

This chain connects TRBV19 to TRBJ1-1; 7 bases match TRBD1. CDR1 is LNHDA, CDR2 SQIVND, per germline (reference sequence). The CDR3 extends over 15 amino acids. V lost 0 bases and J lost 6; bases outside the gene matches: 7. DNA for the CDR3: TGTGCCAGTAGTATAGATCCTCGGGACAGTGCTGAAGCTTTCTTT. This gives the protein CASSIDPRDSAEAFF.

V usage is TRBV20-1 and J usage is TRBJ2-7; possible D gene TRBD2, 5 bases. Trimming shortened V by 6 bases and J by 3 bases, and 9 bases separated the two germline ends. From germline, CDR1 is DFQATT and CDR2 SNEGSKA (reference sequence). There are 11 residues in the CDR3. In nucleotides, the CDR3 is TGCAGTGCCCCCCGGGGCTACGAGCAGTACTTC. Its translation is CSAPRGYEQYF.